Described below is a single TCR beta chain sequence and its context. Measured with immunoSEQ multiplex PCR; TCRdb has only the in-frame clones, and not every one. The data contain about 200,000 clones, 80% to 90% of them singletons. These data come from a study of blood T cell repertoires in COVID-19. This CDR3 comprises 17 residues. Unmatched junction bases numbered 12, after V lost 5 bases and J lost 5 bases. Looked up from germline, CDR1 is ENHRY and CDR2 is SYGVKD. V gene TRBV10-3 combines with J gene TRBJ2-1; TRBD2 agrees at 10 bases. The receptor comes from a man aged 55 to 69 with acute or convalescent COVID-19. Input material: peripheral blood. The CDR3 region is CAISPLGASGSHNEQFF. The CDR3 DNA reads as TGTGCCATCAGTCCCCTTGGGGCTAGCGGGAGTCACAATGAGCAGTTCTTC.